This entry is about one TCR beta chain. What it binds is unknown. This CDR3 is 15 amino acids long. The germline gives CDR1 SNHLY, CDR2 FYNNEI. Trimming removed 6 bases from V and 4 bases from J, with 18 bases in between. The data were obtained in a study of shared clonotypes between healthy human individuals. Study-wide results and limits: What limited the represented genetic and exposure-history diversity was the small number of donors.

The method was immunoSEQ multiplex PCR; TCRdb's version includes in-frame clones alone and lacks a portion of them. The table lists 2,500,000 or so clones, more than 80% of them singletons. Input material: naive CD4+ T cells sorted from blood. The sample's subset: CD45RA+ positively selected. The TCR comes from a man between 18 and 35 years old in good health. This chain joins TRBV2 and TRBJ2-5; tentatively, D is TRBD2 (6 bases). CDR3 residues: CASSPLASARETQYF. Written as DNA, the CDR3 is TGTGCCAGCAGCCCCCTGGCTAGCGCGCGAGAGACCCAGTACTTC.